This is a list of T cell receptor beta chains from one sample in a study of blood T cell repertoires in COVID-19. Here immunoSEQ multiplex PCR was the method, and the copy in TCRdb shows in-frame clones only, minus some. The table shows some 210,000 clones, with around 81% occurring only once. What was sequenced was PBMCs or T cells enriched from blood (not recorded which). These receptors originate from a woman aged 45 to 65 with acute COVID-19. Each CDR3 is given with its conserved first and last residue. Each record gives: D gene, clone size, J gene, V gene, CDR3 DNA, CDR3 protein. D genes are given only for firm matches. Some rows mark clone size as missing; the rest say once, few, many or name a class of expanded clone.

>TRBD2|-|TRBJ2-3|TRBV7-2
TGTGCCAGCAGCACGCAAGGGGGGCGGGAGGTGTTAGATACGCAGTATTTT
CASSTQGGREVLDTQYF
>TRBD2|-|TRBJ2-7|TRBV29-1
TGCAGCGCAGGGACTAGCGCCGTCGAGCAGTACTTC
CSAGTSAVEQYF
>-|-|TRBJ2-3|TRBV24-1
TGTGCCACCAGTCAGGGCGGAGATACGCAGTATTTT
CATSQGGDTQYF
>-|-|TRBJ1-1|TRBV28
TGTGCCAGCAGCTCCCCCTCAGGGGACACTGAAGCTTTCTTT
CASSSPSGDTEAFF
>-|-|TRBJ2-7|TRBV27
TGTGCCAGCAGAAGAGGACGGGGGGCCGTCAAGCAGTACTTC
CASRRGRGAVKQYF
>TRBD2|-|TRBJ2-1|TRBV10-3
TGTGCCATCAGCAATAGCGGGAGCTCCTACAATGAGCAGTTCTTC
CAISNSGSSYNEQFF
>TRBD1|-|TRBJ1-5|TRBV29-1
TGCAGCGCACGGACAGGGGATGGCAATCAGCCCCAGCATTTT
CSARTGDGNQPQHF
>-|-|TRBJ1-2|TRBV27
TGTGCCAGCAGAACAAAACCGGGACTAAACTATGGCTACACCTTC
CASRTKPGLNYGYTF
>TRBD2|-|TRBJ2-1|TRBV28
TGTGCCAGCAGTTTAGCGGGGGGGCTATACAATGAGCAGTTCTTC
CASSLAGGLYNEQFF
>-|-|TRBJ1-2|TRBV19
TGTGCCAGTAGTATAGGGACAAATCCTAACTATGGCTACACCTTC
CASSIGTNPNYGYTF
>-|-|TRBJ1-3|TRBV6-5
TGTGCCAGCACTGTACAGGGAATAGGAAACACCATATATTTT
CASTVQGIGNTIYF
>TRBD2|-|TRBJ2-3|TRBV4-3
TGCGCCAGCAGCCAAGCGGGAGCGGGGGGCACAGATACGCAGTATTTT
CASSQAGAGGTDTQYF
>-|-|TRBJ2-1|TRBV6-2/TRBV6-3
TGTGCCAGCAGTTACTCCGGGAATGAGCAGTTCTTC
CASSYSGNEQFF
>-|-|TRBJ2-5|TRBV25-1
TGTGCCAGTGGGACACCCCAAGAGACCCAGTACTTC
CASGTPQETQYF
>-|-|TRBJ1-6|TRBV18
TGTGCCAGCTCAATAGAGCCGAATTCACCCCTCCACTTT
CASSIEPNSPLHF
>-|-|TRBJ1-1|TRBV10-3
TGTGCCATCAGTGAGCAGTTGAACACTGAAGCTTTCTTT
CAISEQLNTEAFF
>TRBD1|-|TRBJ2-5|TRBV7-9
TGTGCCAGCAGCTCTTTCCCCGGGACAGGGGTGATCGAGACCCAGTACTTC
CASSSFPGTGVIETQYF
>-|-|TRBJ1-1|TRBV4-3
TGCGCCAGCAGCCTGGAGTTGAACACTGAAGCTTTCTTT
CASSLELNTEAFF
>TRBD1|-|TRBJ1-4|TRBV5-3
TGTGCCCGAAGCGGACGTTATCGGACAGGGGGCGAGAATGAAAAACTGTTTTTT
CARSGRYRTGGENEKLFF
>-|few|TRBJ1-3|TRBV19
TGTGCCAGTAGTAACCACGGTCTAGTATCTGGAAACACCATATATTTT
CASSNHGLVSGNTIYF
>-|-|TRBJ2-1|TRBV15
TGTGCCACCAGCATTAGAGGCCACGTTTCCTACAATGAGCAGTTCTTC
CATSIRGHVSYNEQFF
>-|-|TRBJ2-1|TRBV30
TGTGCCTCCCCAAAGAGGCGTAGCTCCTACAATGAGCAGTTCTTC
CASPKRRSSYNEQFF
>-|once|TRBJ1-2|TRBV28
TGTGCCAGCCGATTGGAAACAGGGAAGGGGACCTATGGCTACACCTTC
CASRLETGKGTYGYTF
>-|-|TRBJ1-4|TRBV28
TGTGCCAGCCGAGGGTTGTATGAAAAACTGTTTTTT
CASRGLYEKLFF
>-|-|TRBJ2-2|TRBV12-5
TGTGCTAGTGGTTTGCCCTCCGGACAGTCGAACACCGGGGAGCTGTTTTTT
CASGLPSGQSNTGELFF
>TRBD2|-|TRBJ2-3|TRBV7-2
TGTGCCAGCAGCTTAGGTAGCGGGGTAACGGGGGATACGCAGTATTTT
CASSLGSGVTGDTQYF
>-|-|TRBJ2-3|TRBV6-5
TGTGCCAGCAGTTATGGAGCTGGGTCAGATACGCAGTATTTT
CASSYGAGSDTQYF
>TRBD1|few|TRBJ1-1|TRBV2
TGTGCCAGCAGTGAAGCCCCACAGGGGTGGTCGAAGAACACTGAAGCTTTCTTT
CASSEAPQGWSKNTEAFF
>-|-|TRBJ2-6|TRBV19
TGTGCCAGTAGCAATCCGACGTTGGGCAGGGCCTCTGGGGCCAACGTCCTGACTTTC
CASSNPTLGRASGANVLTF
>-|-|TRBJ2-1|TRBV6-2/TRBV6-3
TGTGCCAGCAGCCTTGGGGTCAAGGGGATTGAGCAGTTCTTC
CASSLGVKGIEQFF
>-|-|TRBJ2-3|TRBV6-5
TGTGCCAGCAGCAGGGGGGTGTGGGAGGATACGCAGTATTTT
CASSRGVWEDTQYF
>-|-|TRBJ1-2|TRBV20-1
TGCAGTGCTTCACAGGGTGCTGGCTACACCTTC
CSASQGAGYTF
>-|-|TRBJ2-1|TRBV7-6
TGTGCCAGCAGCTTATCCCCCCAGGGTTCCAATGAGCAGTTCTTC
CASSLSPQGSNEQFF
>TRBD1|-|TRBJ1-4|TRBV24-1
TGTGCCACCAGTGATCCGGGACAGGGGTCGGCTAATGAAAAACTGTTTTTT
CATSDPGQGSANEKLFF
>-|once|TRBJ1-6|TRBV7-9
TGTGCCAGCAGCCAACCGGGAGTCAGCTCACCCCTCCACTTT
CASSQPGVSSPLHF
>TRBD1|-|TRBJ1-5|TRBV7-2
TGTGCCAGCAGCCCCGGGACAGGGTCTCAGCCCCAGCATTTT
CASSPGTGSQPQHF
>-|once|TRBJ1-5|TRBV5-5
TGTGCCAGCAGCTTGTCGTCGACTTATAGCAATCAGCCCCAGCATTTT
CASSLSSTYSNQPQHF
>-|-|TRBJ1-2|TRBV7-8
TGTGCCAGCAGCTTTGCGGACAGTAATGGCTACACCTTC
CASSFADSNGYTF
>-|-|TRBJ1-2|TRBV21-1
TGTGCCAGCTTTCCCAGACAGTTCCACTATGGCTACACCTTC
CASFPRQFHYGYTF
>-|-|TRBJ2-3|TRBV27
TGTGCCAGCAGTCCGGGGGACTTCCTCACAGATACGCAGTATTTT
CASSPGDFLTDTQYF
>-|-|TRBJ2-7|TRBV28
TGTGCCAGCGATTCCCGGGCAGGGGGACTCTACGAGCAGTACTTC
CASDSRAGGLYEQYF
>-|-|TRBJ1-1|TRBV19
TGTGCCAGTAGCGTGGGGGGGGCCGGGAACACTGAAGCTTTCTTT
CASSVGGAGNTEAFF
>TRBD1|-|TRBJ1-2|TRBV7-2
TGTGCCAGCAGCAATATCGGGGGACAGGGGGCTAACTATGGCTACACCTTC
CASSNIGGQGANYGYTF
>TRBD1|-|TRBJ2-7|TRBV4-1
TGCGCCAGCAGCCATCCCGGACAGGGGCCAATACCACTCTCCTACGAGCAGTACTTC
CASSHPGQGPIPLSYEQYF
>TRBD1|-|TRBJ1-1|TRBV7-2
TGTGCCAGCAGACTAACAGGGGTCAACACTGAAGCTTTCTTT
CASRLTGVNTEAFF
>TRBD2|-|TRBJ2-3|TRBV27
TGTGCCAGCAGTACGCGACTAGCGGGGGGCGCAGATACGCAGTATTTT
CASSTRLAGGADTQYF
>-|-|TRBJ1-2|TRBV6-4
TGTGCCAGCAGTGGGCAAAACTATGGCTACACCTTC
CASSGQNYGYTF
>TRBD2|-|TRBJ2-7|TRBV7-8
TGTGCCAGCAGCTTAGTCTCCCTAGCGGGACGCTCCCGACTTTCGGTCCACGAGCAGTACTTC
CASSLVSLAGRSRLSVHEQYF